This T cell receptor beta chain was documented in a study of patients and donors after allogeneic stem cell transplantation. A single record per CDR3 protein comes from TCRdb applying MiXCR to the RT-PCR reads. This repertoire shows about 200,000 distinct CDR3 sequences, less than 45% found once; its top ten account for 33%. This clonotype was observed once. Germline-derived CDR1 and CDR2 are SGHVS and FQNEAQ. This CDR3 has 16 amino acids. Trimming removed 6 bases at V and 1 base at J, with 15 bases between. The sample was blood, either unsorted or a sorted T cell fraction (not recorded which). This chain connects TRBV7-8 to TRBJ2-2, with D perhaps given as TRBD1 or TRBD2 (7 bases each). This clonotype was sampled from a human donor who was either an allogeneic HSCT recipient or a stem cell or donor lymphocyte infusion donor (not recorded which). It is not recorded whose cells these are; they may come from a transplant donor. CDR3 region: CASSQGGPGNTGELFF. Here the CDR3 DNA reads TGTGCCAGCAGTCAGGGGGGGCCGGGGAACACCGGGGAGCTGTTTTTT.